These 23 T cell receptor beta chains were all obtained from the same sample, sequenced in a study of control samples from healthy donors and cancer patients. The protocol was immunoSEQ multiplex PCR, while the TCRdb copy is restricted to in-frame clones and leaves out a portion. The table includes about 170,000 clones, roughly nine tenths detected once. Specimen: blood. The origin of the receptors is a young woman in good health.

The chain couples TRBV7-3 to TRBJ2-7, with 8 bases fitting TRBD1. The V gene end was trimmed by 4 bases and the J gene end by 3 bases; junction bases not matched to a gene: 8. In germline, CDR1 is SGHTA, CDR2 FQGTGA. The CDR3 is 15 residues long. Here the CDR3 reads CASSSPQQGVYEQYF. For the CDR3, the DNA is TGTGCCAGCAGCTCCCCCCAACAGGGGGTCTACGAGCAGTACTTC. Full variable domain (outside the CDR3, taken from reference TRBV7-3 and TRBJ2-7): GAGVSQTPSNKVTEKGKYVELRCDPISGHTALYWYRQSLGQGPEFLIYFQGTGAADDSGLPNDRFFAVRPEGSVSTLKIQRTERGDSAVYLCASSSPQQGVYEQYFGPGTRLTVT.

The V and J genes are TRBV25-1 and TRBJ1-5; weak D call: TRBD1 (6 bases). V gave up 5 bases and J gave up 6 bases, with 8 bases separating them. The CDR3 is 12 amino acids. Germline CDR1 MGHDK, CDR2 SYGVNS. CDR3 sequence: CASSRGAQPQHF. In DNA, the CDR3 is TGTGCCAGCAGTAGGGGGGCTCAGCCCCAGCATTTT.

Details on this clone: The sample carries other DNA sequences with the same CDR3. The V gene is TRBV9, the J gene TRBJ1-6, with 10 bases that match TRBD1. V dropped 2 bases and J dropped 7; count of bases not matched to a gene: 0. The CDR3 covers 14 residues. Germline CDR1 SGDLS, CDR2 YYNGEE. CDR3 loop: CASSVDRGNSPLHF. In DNA, the CDR3 is TGTGCCAGCAGCGTGGACAGGGGGAATTCACCCCTCCACTTT.

V gene TRBV7-2 combines with J gene TRBJ2-2; 16 bases agree with TRBD2. This CDR3 is 18 amino acids long. Germline lookup yields CDR1 SGHTA and CDR2 FQGNSA. V shed 6 bases, J shed 4 bases, and the junction held 8 bases outside the gene matches. The DNA for the CDR3 is TGTGCCAGCAGATCCGGGACTAGCGGGAGGGTGGGCACCGGGGAGCTGTTTTTT. Its protein product is CASRSGTSGRVGTGELFF.

The chain joins TRBV7-9 to TRBJ2-5; unclear D gene. Trimming shortened V by 5 bases and J by 6 bases, and 7 bases separated the two germline ends. Germline values: CDR1 SEHNR, CDR2 FQNEAQ (reference sequence). This CDR3 spans 11 amino acids. The CDR3 region has the DNA TGTGCCAGCAGCGCCGTAAAGACCCAGTACTTC. Translating gives CASSAVKTQYF.

Comments on this clone: The same CDR3 is also encoded by other DNA sequences in this sample. The DNA for the CDR3 is TGTGCCAGCAGCCAAGCCATTAGCGGGGGGGAACAAGAGACCCAGTACTTC. As protein: CASSQAISGGEQETQYF. The chain couples TRBV4-2 to TRBJ2-5, with 11 nucleotides matching TRBD2. The V gene's germline CDR1 is LGHNA and CDR2 YNFKEQ. The CDR3 loop spans 17 amino acids. V lost 1 base to trimming and J lost 2 bases; unmatched junction nucleotides: 6.

The chain joins TRBV15 to TRBJ1-5, with D maybe TRBD1 (6 bases). Germline V gene data show CDR1 as LNHNV and CDR2 as YYDKDF (reference sequence). Trimming left V 0 bases short and J 4 bases short, with 13 bases between. The CDR3 loop spans 16 amino acids. In DNA, the CDR3 is TGTGCCACCAGCAGAGATCGACCAGACAGGAATCAGCCCCAGCATTTT. It translates to CATSRDRPDRNQPQHF.

The chain combines TRBV6-2 or TRBV6-3 with TRBJ1-5, with a weak D call TRBD1 (6 bases). Germline V gives CDR1 MNHEY, CDR2 SVGEGT. Deletions cut 5 bases from V and 6 bases from J, with 8 bases between. CDR3 size: 12 residues. The CDR3: CASSTGTQPQHF. CDR3 nucleotide sequence: TGTGCCAGCAGTACAGGGACTCAGCCCCAGCATTTT.

V gene TRBV6-5 combines with J gene TRBJ2-2; 9 nucleotides line up with TRBD2. The CDR3 spans 14 residues. After removal of 8 bases from V and 0 bases from J, the junction contained 1 base not matched to a gene. From germline, CDR1 is MNHEY and CDR2 SVGAGI. Here the CDR3 reads CASRTSANTGELFF. The CDR3 coding sequence is TGTGCCAGCCGGACTAGCGCGAACACCGGGGAGCTGTTTTTT.

The chain has TRBV2 and TRBJ1-1; TRBD1 aligns across 9 bases. Germline assignment: CDR1 SNHLY and CDR2 FYNNEI. The CDR3 is 13 residues long. V lost 8 bases to trimming and J lost 3 bases; unmatched junction nucleotides: 4. CDR3 bases: TGTGCCAGCGGCGGACAGGGGTACACTGAAGCTTTCTTT. Its translation is CASGGQGYTEAFF.

This chain uses TRBV7-2 with TRBJ2-6; 10 bases match TRBD1. This CDR3 contains 17 residues. Germline V gives CDR1 SGHTA, CDR2 FQGNSA. Germline trimming cut 6 bases from V and 0 bases from J; bases unmatched to any gene: 5. CDR3 bases: TGTGCCAGCAGTTGGACAGGGGGTAGCTCTGGGGCCAACGTCCTGACTTTC. It codes for CASSWTGGSSGANVLTF.

The chain combines TRBV24-1 with TRBJ1-2; 9 bases match TRBD1. Trimming took 4 bases from V and 7 from J; bases not matched to a gene: 9. The CDR3 loop spans 15 amino acids. Germline CDR1 reads KGHDR; CDR2 reads SFDVKD. The CDR3 DNA reads as TGTGCCACCAGTGACCCCGGGACAGGGACGGTTGGCTACACCTTC. Its protein product is CATSDPGTGTVGYTF.

The chain joins TRBV4-3 to TRBJ1-4, with D unclear. V lost 1 base and J lost 7, with 13 bases in between. The CDR3 loop spans 15 amino acids. Germline values: CDR1 LGHNA, CDR2 YSLEER. For the CDR3, the DNA is TGCGCCAGCAGCCAAGTCAGACAAAGATCTGAAAAACTGTTTTTT. As protein: CASSQVRQRSEKLFF.

V gene TRBV7-9 combines with J gene TRBJ2-7, with 8 bases fitting TRBD2. V lost 1 base to trimming and J lost 5 bases; unmatched junction nucleotides: 7. The CDR3 spans 15 residues. The germline V gene has CDR1 SEHNR and CDR2 FQNEAQ (reference sequence). CDR3 nucleotides: TGTGCCAGCAGCTTAGACGGGACTAGGTCCCACGAGCAGTACTTC. Protein product: CASSLDGTRSHEQYF.

V gene TRBV19 combines with J gene TRBJ2-3, with 10 bases aligning to TRBD2. This CDR3 has 16 amino acids. V lost 2 bases to trimming and J lost 6 bases; unmatched junction nucleotides: 8. Germline CDR1 reads LNHDA; CDR2 reads SQIVND (reference sequence). CDR3 nucleotides: TGTGCCAGTAGTATATGGGCTAGCGGGGGTTCGGATACGCAGTATTTT. This codes for CASSIWASGGSDTQYF.

The V call is TRBV18, the J call TRBJ1-3, with D maybe TRBD1 (5 bases). Germline V gene lookup returns CDR1 KGHSH and CDR2 LQKENI. V was pared by 6 bases and J by 1 base, with 16 bases between. CDR3 length: 16 amino acids. The CDR3 loop is CASSTRAGPSGNTIYF. The CDR3 nucleotides read TGTGCCAGCTCTACCAGGGCAGGCCCGTCTGGAAACACCATATATTTT.

The CDR3 DNA reads TGTGCCACCAGCAGAGATCTAGGGCAGGGCTATGAAAAACTGTTTTTT. This encodes CATSRDLGQGYEKLFF. The chain employs TRBV15 and TRBJ1-4, with D tentatively TRBD1 (5 bases). The CDR3 contains 16 residues. Germline V gene lookup returns CDR1 LNHNV and CDR2 YYDKDF (reference sequence). Trimming pared 0 bases from V and 6 bases from J, leaving 14 bases between.

The genes are TRBV15 and TRBJ1-1, with no clear D. The CDR3 is made up of 14 amino acids. V was clipped by 0 bases and J by 2 bases, with 7 bases between them. In germline, CDR1 is LNHNV, CDR2 YYDKDF (reference sequence). The CDR3 region is CATSRDPTNTEAFF. The DNA of the CDR3 is TGTGCCACCAGCAGAGATCCCACCAACACTGAAGCTTTCTTT.

V and J are TRBV7-2 and TRBJ1-6, with D possibly matching TRBD1 (5 bases). The CDR3 runs 17 residues. The germline V gene has CDR1 SGHTA and CDR2 FQGNSA. Trimming took off 2 bases at V and 0 bases at J, with 11 bases between the two ends. CDR3 in amino acids: CASSLKGLSSYNSPLHF. The CDR3 DNA reads as TGTGCCAGCAGCTTAAAGGGGTTGAGCTCCTATAATTCACCCCTCCACTTT. The variable domain in full, completed from reference TRBV7-2 and TRBJ1-6, reads GAGVSQSPSNKVTEKGKDVELRCDPISGHTALYWYRQSLGQGLEFLIYFQGNSAPDKSGLPSDRFSAERTGGSVSTLTIQRTQQEDSAVYLCASSLKGLSSYNSPLHFGNGTRLTVT.

The chain employs TRBV7-3 and TRBJ2-7, with D maybe TRBD1 (5 bases). CDR1 is SGHTA, CDR2 FQGTGA, per germline. V lost 5 bases and J lost 5, with 16 bases in between. The CDR3 runs to 14 residues. For the CDR3, the DNA is TGTGCCAGCAGCCCGTCGCAGGGTGGACACGAGCAGTACTTC. It translates to CASSPSQGGHEQYF. The whole variable domain, remainder taken from reference TRBV7-3 and TRBJ2-7, is GAGVSQTPSNKVTEKGKYVELRCDPISGHTALYWYRQSLGQGPEFLIYFQGTGAADDSGLPNDRFFAVRPEGSVSTLKIQRTERGDSAVYLCASSPSQGGHEQYFGPGTRLTVT.

The CDR3 protein is CASSGAPGQGNTEAFF. CDR3 DNA sequence: TGTGCCAGCAGTGGGGCTCCGGGACAGGGGAACACTGAAGCTTTCTTT. The chain carries TRBV25-1 and TRBJ1-1; 9 bases fit TRBD1. Germline V gives CDR1 MGHDK, CDR2 SYGVNS. Germline trimming cut 4 bases from V and 1 base from J; bases unmatched to any gene: 7. The CDR3 spans 16 residues. Drawing the rest from reference TRBV25-1 and TRBJ1-1, the complete variable domain is EADIYQTPRYLVIGTGKKITLECSQTMGHDKMYWYQQDPGMELHLIHYSYGVNSTEKGDLSSESTVSRIRTEHFPLTLESARPSHTSQYLCASSGAPGQGNTEAFFGQGTRLTVV.

The rearrangement joins TRBV7-2 to TRBJ2-3; D perhaps matches TRBD1 (5 bases). The germline V gene encodes CDR1 SGHTA and CDR2 FQGNSA. V was pared by 1 base and J by 2 bases, with 13 bases between. This CDR3 region has 16 residues. Here the CDR3 reads CASSLVWTPPTDTQYF. CDR3 DNA sequence: TGTGCCAGCAGCTTAGTTTGGACACCCCCCACAGATACGCAGTATTTT.

The V and J genes are TRBV5-5 and TRBJ1-1, with 9 nucleotides matching TRBD1. CDR1 is SGHKS, CDR2 YYEKEE, per germline (reference sequence). This CDR3 spans 16 amino acids. V gave up 4 bases and J gave up 0 bases; unmatched junction bases: 7. CDR3 residues: CASSQDRGTLNTEAFF. The CDR3 nucleotides are TGTGCCAGCAGCCAGGACAGGGGCACACTGAACACTGAAGCTTTCTTT.